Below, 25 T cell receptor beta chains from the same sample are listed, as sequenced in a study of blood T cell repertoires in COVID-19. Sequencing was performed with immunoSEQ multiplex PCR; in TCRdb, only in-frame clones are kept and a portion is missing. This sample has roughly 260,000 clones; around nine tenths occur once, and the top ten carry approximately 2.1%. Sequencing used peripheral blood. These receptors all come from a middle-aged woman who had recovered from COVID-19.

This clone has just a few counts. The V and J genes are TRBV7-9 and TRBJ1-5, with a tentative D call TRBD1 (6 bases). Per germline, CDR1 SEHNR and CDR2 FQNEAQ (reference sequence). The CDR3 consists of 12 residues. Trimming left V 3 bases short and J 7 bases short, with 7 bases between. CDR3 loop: CASSLGHQPQHF. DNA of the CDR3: TGTGCCAGCAGCTTGGGACACCAGCCCCAGCATTTT.

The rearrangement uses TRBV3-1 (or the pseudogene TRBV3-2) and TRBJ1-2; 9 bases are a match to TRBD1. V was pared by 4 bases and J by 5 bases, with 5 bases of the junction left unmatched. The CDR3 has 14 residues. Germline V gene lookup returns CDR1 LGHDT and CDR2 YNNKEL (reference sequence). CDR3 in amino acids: CASSLSGTGYGYTF. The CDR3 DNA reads TGTGCCAGCAGCCTCTCCGGGACAGGGTATGGCTACACCTTC.

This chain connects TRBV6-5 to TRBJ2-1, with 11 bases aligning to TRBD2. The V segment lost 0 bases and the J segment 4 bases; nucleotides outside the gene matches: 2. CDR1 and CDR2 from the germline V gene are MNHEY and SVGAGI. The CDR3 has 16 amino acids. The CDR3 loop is CASSYSLAGGYNEQFF. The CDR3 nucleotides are TGTGCCAGCAGTTACTCGCTAGCGGGGGGTTACAATGAGCAGTTCTTC.

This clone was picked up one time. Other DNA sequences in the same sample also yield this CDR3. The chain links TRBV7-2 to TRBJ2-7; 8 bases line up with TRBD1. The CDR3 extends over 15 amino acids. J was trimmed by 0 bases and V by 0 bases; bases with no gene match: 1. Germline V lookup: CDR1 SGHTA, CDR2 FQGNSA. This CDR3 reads CASSLAGTGSYEQYF. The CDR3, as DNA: TGTGCCAGCAGCTTAGCCGGGACAGGCTCCTACGAGCAGTACTTC.

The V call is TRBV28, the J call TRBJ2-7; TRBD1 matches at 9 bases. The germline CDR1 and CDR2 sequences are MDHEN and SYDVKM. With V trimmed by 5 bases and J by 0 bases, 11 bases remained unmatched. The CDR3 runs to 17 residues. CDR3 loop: CASSLRAGTGPSYEQYF. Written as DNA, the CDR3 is TGTGCCAGCAGTCTCCGAGCCGGGACAGGGCCCTCCTACGAGCAGTACTTC.

CDR3 residues: CASSSQGVSSYEQYF. For the CDR3, the DNA is TGCGCCAGCAGCTCACAGGGGGTATCCTCCTACGAGCAGTACTTC. J is TRBJ2-7 and V is TRBV5-1; TRBD1 matches at 8 bases. The trim removed 3 bases at V and 0 bases at J, leaving 5 bases unmatched. The CDR3 totals 15 residues. Germline assignment: CDR1 SGHRS and CDR2 YFSETQ.

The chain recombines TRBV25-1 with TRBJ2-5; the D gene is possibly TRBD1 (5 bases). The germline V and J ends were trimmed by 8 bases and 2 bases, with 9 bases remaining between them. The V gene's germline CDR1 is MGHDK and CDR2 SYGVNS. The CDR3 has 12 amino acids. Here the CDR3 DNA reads TGTGCCAGCTCAGGGATGCAAGAGACCCAGTACTTC. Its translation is CASSGMQETQYF.

The CDR3 nucleotides are TGTGCCAGCAGCACCCGGACAGGAAGAACCTACGAGCAGTACTTC. This translates into CASSTRTGRTYEQYF. J is TRBJ2-7 and V is TRBV7-8, with 7 positions matching TRBD1. This CDR3 comprises 15 residues. Germline CDR1 reads SGHVS; CDR2 reads FQNEAQ. The J segment lost 2 bases and the V segment lost 5 bases, leaving 9 bases of the junction unmatched.

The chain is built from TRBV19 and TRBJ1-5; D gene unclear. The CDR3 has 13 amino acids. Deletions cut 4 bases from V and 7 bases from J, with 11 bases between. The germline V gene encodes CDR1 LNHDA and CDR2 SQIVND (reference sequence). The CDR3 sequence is CASSTGPRQPQHF. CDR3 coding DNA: TGTGCCAGTAGTACAGGCCCCAGACAGCCCCAGCATTTT.

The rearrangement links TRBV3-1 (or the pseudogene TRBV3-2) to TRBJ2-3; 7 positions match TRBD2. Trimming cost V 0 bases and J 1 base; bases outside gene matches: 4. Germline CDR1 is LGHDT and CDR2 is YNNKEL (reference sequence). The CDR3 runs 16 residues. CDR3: CASSQDTAGGTDTQYF. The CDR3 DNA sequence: TGTGCCAGCAGCCAAGATACCGCGGGGGGCACAGATACGCAGTATTTT.

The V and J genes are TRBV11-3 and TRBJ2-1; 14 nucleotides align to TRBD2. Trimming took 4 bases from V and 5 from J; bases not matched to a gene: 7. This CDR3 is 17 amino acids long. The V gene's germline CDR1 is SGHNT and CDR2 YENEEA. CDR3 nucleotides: TGTGCCAGCAGCTCCGGGACTAGCGGGGGTTTTGACAATGAGCAGTTCTTC. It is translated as CASSSGTSGGFDNEQFF.

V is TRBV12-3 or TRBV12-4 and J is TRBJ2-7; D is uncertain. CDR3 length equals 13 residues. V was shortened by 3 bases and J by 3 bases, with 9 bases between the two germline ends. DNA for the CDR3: TGTGCCAGCAGTTTTACAGCTTACTACGAGCAGTACTTC. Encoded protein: CASSFTAYYEQYF.

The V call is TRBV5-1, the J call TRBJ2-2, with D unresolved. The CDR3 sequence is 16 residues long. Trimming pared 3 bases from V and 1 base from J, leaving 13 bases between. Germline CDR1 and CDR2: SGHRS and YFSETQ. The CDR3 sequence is CASSSLQAVNTGELFF. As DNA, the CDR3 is TGCGCCAGCAGCTCCCTGCAAGCCGTGAACACCGGGGAGCTGTTTTTT.

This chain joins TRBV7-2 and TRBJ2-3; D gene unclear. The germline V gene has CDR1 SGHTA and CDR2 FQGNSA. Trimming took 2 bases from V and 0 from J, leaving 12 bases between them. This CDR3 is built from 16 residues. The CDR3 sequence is CASSLISGPSTDTQYF. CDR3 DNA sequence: TGTGCCAGCAGCTTAATCTCAGGCCCAAGCACAGATACGCAGTATTTT.

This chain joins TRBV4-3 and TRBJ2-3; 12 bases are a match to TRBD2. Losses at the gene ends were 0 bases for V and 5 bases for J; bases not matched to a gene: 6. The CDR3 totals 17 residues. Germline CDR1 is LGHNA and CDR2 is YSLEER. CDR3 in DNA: TGCGCCAGCAGCCAAGAGGCTAGCGGGGGGGCTAAAGATACGCAGTATTTT. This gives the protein CASSQEASGGAKDTQYF.

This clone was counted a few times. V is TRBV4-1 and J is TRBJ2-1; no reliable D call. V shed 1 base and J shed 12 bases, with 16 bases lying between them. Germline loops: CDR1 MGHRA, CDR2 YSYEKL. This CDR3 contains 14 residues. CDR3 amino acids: CASSQAAAVGPQFF. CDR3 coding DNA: TGCGCCAGCAGCCAAGCGGCAGCCGTTGGGCCGCAGTTCTTC.

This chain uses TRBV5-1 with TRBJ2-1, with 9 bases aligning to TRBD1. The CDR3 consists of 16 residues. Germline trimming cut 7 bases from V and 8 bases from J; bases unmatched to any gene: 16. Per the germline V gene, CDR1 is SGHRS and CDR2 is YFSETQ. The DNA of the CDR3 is TGCGCCAGCGGCACAGAACCAGGGACAGGGAACGATGAGCAGTTCTTC. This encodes CASGTEPGTGNDEQFF.

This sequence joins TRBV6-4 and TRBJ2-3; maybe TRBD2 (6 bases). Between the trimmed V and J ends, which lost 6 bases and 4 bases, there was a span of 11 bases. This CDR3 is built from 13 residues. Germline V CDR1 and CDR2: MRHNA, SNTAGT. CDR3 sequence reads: CASSRERADTQYF. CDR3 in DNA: TGTGCCAGCAGCCGGGAGAGAGCAGATACGCAGTATTTT.

The CDR3 is CASSLGGRPWDTQYF. The CDR3 bases are TGTGCCAGCAGCTTAGGAGGCAGACCCTGGGATACGCAGTATTTT. This sequence joins TRBV7-2 and TRBJ2-3; D not certain. Germline values: CDR1 SGHTA, CDR2 FQGNSA. There are 15 residues in the CDR3. Trimming removed 1 base at V and 6 bases at J, with 14 bases between.

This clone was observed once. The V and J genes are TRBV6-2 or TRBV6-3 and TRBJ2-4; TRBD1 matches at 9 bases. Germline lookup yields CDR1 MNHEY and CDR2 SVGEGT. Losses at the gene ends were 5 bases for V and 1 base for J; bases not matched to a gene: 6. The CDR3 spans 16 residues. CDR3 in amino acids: CASSQTGGAAKNIQYF. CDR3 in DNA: TGTGCCAGCAGTCAAACAGGGGGCGCGGCCAAAAACATTCAGTACTTC.

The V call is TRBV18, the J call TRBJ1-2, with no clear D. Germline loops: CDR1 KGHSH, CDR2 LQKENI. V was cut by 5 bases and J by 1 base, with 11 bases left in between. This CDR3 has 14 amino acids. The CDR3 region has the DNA TGTGCCAGCTCATCCGACGGGATTAACTATGGCTACACCTTC. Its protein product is CASSSDGINYGYTF.

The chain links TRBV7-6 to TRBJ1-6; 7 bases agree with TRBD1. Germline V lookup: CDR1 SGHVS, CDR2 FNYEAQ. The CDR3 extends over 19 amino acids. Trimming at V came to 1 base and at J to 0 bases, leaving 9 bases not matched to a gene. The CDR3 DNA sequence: TGTGCCAGCAGCTTAGAAGGACAGGATCCTCGCTCCTATAATTCACCCCTCCACTTT. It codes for CASSLEGQDPRSYNSPLHF.

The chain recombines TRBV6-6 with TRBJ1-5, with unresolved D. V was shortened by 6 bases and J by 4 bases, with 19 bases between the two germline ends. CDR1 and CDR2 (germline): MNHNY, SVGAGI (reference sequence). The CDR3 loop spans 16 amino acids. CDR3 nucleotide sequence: TGTGCCAGCAGGATGAGGCGCCAGACGGATAATCAGCCCCAGCATTTT. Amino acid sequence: CASRMRRQTDNQPQHF.

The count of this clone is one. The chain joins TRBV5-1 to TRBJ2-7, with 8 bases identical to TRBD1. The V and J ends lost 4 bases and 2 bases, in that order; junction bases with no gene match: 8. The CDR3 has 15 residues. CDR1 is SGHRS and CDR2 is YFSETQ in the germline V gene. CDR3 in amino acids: CASSEPDRVTYEQYF. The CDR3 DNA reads TGCGCCAGCAGCGAACCGGACAGGGTAACCTACGAGCAGTACTTC.

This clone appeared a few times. Here the CDR3 reads CASSLEARYGYTF. DNA of the CDR3: TGCGCCAGCAGCTTGGAAGCCCGGTATGGCTACACCTTC. The chain links TRBV5-1 to TRBJ1-2; D unresolved. The V and J ends lost 0 bases and 5 bases respectively, with 8 bases between them. The CDR3 extends over 13 amino acids. The germline V gene encodes CDR1 SGHRS and CDR2 YFSETQ.